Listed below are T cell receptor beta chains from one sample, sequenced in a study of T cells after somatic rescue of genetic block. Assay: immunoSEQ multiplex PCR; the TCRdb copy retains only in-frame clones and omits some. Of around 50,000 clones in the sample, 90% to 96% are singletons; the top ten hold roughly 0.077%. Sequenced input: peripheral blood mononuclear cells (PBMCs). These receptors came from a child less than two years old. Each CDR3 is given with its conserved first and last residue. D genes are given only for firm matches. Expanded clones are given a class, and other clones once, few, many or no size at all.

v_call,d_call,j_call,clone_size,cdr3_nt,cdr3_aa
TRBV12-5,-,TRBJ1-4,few,TGTGCTAGTGGTGCCGACAGTGCAACTAATGAAAAACTGTTTTTT,CASGADSATNEKLFF
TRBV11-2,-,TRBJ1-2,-,TGTGCCAGCAGCTTATTGGTCAGGGCCCGATCCTATGGCTACACCTTC,CASSLLVRARSYGYTF
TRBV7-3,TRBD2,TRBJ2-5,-,TGTGCCAGCAGCTTACTAGCGGGAGAGACCCAGTACTTC,CASSLLAGETQYF
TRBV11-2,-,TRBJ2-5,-,TGTGCCAGCAGCTTGAAGCGGGTTCGGGAGACCCAGTACTTC,CASSLKRVRETQYF
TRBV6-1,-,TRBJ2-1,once,TGTGCCAGCAGTGAAATTTGGATTGCGGGACTCGGGAAGGTCGAGTTCTTC,CASSEIWIAGLGKVEFF
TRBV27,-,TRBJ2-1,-,TGTGCCAGCAGCTTCCAGGGAGGGGGGCGGTTCAATGAGCAGTTCTTC,CASSFQGGGRFNEQFF
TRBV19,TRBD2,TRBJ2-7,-,TGTGCCAGTAGCCTCTCTAGCGGGAGGGTCTCCTACGAGCAGTACTTC,CASSLSSGRVSYEQYF
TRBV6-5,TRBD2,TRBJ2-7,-,TGTGCCAGCAGCCGAGCGGGAGGAGGCTCCTACGAGCAGTACTTC,CASSRAGGGSYEQYF
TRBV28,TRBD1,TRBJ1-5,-,TGTGCCAGCAGGACACCCGGGACAGAATATCAGCCCCAGCATTTT,CASRTPGTEYQPQHF
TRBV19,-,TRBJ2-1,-,TGTGCCAGTAAGGGTTTACCCTACAATGAGCAGTTCTTC,CASKGLPYNEQFF
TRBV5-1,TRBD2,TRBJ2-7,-,TGCGCCAGCAGCTTGGGGACTAGCGGGGCCTACGAGCAGTACTTC,CASSLGTSGAYEQYF
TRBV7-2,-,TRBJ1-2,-,TGTGCCAGCAGCCACGACAGCCTCTATGGCTACACCTTC,CASSHDSLYGYTF
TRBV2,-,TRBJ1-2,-,TGTGCCAGCAGTGAAGGGCAGGGAGCGGGCTATGGCTACACCTTC,CASSEGQGAGYGYTF
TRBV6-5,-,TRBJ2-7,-,TGTGCCAGCAGTTACTCGGGGTCCTACGAGCAGTACTTC,CASSYSGSYEQYF
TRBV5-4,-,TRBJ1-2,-,TGTGCCAGCAGCGCCAACAGGGTAGGTGGCTACACCTTC,CASSANRVGGYTF
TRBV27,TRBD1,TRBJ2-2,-,TGTGCCAGCAGCTGGACAGGGGGCACCGGGGAGCTGTTTTTT,CASSWTGGTGELFF
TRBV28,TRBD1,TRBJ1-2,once,TGTGCCAGCAGTTTAGGACAGGGGAGTTATGGCTACACCTTC,CASSLGQGSYGYTF
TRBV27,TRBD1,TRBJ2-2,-,TGTGCCAGCAGACACGGACAGGGGGCCGGGGAGCTGTTTTTT,CASRHGQGAGELFF
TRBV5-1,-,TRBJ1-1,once,TGCGCCAGCAGCTTGGAGGGCACTGAAGCTTTCTTT,CASSLEGTEAFF
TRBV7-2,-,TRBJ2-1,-,TGTGCCAGCAGCTTAGAGTCGGCGGAGCAGTTCTTC,CASSLESAEQFF
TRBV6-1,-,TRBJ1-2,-,TGTGCCAGCAGTTACCCTCATGGCTACACCTTC,CASSYPHGYTF
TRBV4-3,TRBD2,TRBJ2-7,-,TGCGCCAGCAGCCAAGAAATGAACCTAGGACTAGCGGGAGAGGTATTGTCCTACGAGCAGTACTTC,CASSQEMNLGLAGEVLSYEQYF
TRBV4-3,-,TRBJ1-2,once,TGCGCCAGCAGCCAAGCAGCTAACTATGGCTACACCTTC,CASSQAANYGYTF
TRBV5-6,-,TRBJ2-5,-,TGTGCCAGCAGCCCGGATTTGGGGGAGACCCAGTACTTC,CASSPDLGETQYF
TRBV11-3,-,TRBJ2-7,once,TGTGCCAGCAGCTTAGGGGGGACCTACGAGCAGTACTTC,CASSLGGTYEQYF
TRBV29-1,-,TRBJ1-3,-,TGCAGCGTTGATCGGGGTGGAAACACCATATATTTT,CSVDRGGNTIYF
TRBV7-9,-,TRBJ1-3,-,TGTGCCAGCAGCCGGGGACGGGGAAACACCATATATTTT,CASSRGRGNTIYF
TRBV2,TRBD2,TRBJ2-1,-,TGTGCCAGCACTGAGTTCCTGACTAGCGGCACCTACAATGAGCAGTTCTTC,CASTEFLTSGTYNEQFF
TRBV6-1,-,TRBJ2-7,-,TGTGCCAGCAGTGACAGTTCCTACGAGCAGTACTTC,CASSDSSYEQYF
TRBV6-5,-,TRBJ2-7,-,TGTGCCAGCAGCCAGGGTGACTCCCACGGGAACGAGCAGTACTTC,CASSQGDSHGNEQYF
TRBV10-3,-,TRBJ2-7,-,TGTGCCATCAGCGAGGGGTACCCCTACGAGCAGTACTTC,CAISEGYPYEQYF
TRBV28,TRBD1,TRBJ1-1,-,TGTGCCAGCAGTTTACAGGGGGCGTTTGAAGCTTTCTTT,CASSLQGAFEAFF
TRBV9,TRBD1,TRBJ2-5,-,TGTGCCAGCAGTACAGGGGGCCAAGAGACCCAGTACTTC,CASSTGGQETQYF